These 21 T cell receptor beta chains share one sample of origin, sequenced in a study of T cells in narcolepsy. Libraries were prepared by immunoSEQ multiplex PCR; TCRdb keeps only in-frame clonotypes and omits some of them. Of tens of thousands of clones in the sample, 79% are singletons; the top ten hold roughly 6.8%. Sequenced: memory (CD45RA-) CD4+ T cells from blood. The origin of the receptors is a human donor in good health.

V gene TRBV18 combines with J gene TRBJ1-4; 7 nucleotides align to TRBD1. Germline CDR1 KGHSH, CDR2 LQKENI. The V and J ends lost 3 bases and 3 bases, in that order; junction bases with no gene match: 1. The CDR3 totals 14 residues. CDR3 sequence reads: CASSPGQPNEKLFF. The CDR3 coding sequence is TGTGCCAGCTCACCGGGACAGCCTAATGAAAAACTGTTTTTT.

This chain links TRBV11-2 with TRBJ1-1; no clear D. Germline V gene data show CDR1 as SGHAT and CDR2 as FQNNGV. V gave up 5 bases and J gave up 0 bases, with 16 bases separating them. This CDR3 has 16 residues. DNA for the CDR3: TGTGCCAGCAGCCCCTCGGTCGGCAGGATGAACACTGAAGCTTTCTTT. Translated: CASSPSVGRMNTEAFF.

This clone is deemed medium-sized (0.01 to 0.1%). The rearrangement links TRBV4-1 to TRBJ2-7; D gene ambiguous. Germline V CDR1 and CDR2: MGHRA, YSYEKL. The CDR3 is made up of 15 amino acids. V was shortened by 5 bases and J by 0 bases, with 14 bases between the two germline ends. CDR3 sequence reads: CASSGQQLGSYEQYF. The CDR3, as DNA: TGCGCCAGCAGCGGGCAACAGCTCGGCTCCTACGAGCAGTACTTC.

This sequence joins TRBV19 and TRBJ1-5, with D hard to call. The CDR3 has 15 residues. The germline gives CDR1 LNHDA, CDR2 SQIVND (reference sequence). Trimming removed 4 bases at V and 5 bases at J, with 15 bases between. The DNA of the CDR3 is TGTGCCAGTAGTAGTTTCGGCAGGCCCGATCAGCCCCAGCATTTT. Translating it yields CASSSFGRPDQPQHF.

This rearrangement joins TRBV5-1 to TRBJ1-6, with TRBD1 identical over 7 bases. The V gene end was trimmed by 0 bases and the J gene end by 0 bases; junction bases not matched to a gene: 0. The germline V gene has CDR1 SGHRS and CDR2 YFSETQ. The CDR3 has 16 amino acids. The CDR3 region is CASSLGDSSYNSPLHF. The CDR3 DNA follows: TGCGCCAGCAGCTTGGGGGACAGCTCCTATAATTCACCCCTCCACTTT.

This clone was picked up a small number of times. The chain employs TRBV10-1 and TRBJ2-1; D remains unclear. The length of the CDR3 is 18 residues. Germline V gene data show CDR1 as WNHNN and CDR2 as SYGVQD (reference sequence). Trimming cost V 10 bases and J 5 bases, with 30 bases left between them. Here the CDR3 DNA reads TGCGCCACGACCCGAGACGGAAGGTTCCAACTAATTAACAATGAGCAGTTCTTC. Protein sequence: CATTRDGRFQLINNEQFF.

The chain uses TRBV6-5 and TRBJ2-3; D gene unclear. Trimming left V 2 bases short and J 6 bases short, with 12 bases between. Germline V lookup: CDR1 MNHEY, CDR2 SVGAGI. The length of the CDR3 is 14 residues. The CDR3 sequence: CASSYQSTSDTQYF. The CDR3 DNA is TGTGCCAGCAGTTACCAAAGTACCAGCGATACGCAGTATTTT.

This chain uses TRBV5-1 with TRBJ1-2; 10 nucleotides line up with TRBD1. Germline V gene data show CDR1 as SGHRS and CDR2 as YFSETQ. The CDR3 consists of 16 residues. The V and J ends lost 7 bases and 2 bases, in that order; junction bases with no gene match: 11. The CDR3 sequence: CASSTTGGVGNYGYTF. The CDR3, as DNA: TGCGCCAGCTCCACGACAGGGGGCGTGGGAAACTATGGCTACACCTTC.

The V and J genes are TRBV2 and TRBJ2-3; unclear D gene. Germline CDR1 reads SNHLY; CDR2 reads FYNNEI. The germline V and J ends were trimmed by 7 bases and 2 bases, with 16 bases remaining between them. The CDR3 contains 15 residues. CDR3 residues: CASTLLIKPTDTQYF. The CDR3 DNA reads TGTGCCAGCACCCTGCTAATAAAACCCACAGATACGCAGTATTTT.

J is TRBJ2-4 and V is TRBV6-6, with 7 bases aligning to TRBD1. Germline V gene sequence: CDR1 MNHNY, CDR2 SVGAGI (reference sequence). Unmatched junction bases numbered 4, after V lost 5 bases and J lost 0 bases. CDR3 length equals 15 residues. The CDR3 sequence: CASSTHRGAKNIQYF. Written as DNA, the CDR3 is TGTGCCAGCAGTACCCACAGGGGAGCCAAAAACATTCAGTACTTC.

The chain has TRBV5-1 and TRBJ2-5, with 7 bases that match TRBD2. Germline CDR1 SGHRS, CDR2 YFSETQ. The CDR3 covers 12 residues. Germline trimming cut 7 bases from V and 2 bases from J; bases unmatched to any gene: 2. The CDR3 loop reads CASGGEQETQYF. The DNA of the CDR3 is TGCGCCAGCGGGGGGGAGCAAGAGACCCAGTACTTC.

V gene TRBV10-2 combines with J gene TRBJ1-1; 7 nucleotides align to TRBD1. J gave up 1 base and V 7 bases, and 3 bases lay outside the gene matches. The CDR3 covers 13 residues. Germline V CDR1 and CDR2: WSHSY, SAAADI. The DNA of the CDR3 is TGCGCCAGCACCAGGACAGGGAACACTGAAGCTTTCTTT. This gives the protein CASTRTGNTEAFF.

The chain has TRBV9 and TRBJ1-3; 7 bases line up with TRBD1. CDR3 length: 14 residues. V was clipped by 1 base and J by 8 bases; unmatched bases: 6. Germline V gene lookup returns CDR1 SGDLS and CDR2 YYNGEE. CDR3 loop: CASSVRQGGDTIYF. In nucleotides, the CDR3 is TGTGCCAGCAGCGTAAGACAGGGCGGGGACACCATATATTTT.

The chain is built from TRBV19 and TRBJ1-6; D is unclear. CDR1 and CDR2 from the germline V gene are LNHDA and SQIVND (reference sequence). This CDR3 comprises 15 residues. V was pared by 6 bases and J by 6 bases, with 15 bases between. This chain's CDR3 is CASSIQDGINSPLHF. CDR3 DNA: TGTGCCAGTAGCATCCAGGACGGAATTAATTCACCCCTCCACTTT.

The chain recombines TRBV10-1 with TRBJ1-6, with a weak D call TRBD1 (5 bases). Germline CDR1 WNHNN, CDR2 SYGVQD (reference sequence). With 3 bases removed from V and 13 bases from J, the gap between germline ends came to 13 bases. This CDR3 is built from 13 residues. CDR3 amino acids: CASSERPGGPLHF. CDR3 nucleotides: TGCGCCAGCAGTGAAAGACCGGGGGGTCCCCTCCACTTT.

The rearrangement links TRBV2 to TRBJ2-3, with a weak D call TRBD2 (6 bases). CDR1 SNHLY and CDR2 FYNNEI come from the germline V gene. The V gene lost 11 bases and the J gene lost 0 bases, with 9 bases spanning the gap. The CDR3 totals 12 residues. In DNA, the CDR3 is TGTGCCGGAGGGACCAGCACAGATACGCAGTATTTT. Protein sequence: CAGGTSTDTQYF.

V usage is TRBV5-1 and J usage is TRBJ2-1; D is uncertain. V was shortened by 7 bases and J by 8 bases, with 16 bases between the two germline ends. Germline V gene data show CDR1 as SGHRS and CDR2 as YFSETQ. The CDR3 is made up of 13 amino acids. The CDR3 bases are TGCGCCAGCGCAGCGCGTAATGGTGATGAGCAGTTCTTC. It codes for CASAARNGDEQFF.

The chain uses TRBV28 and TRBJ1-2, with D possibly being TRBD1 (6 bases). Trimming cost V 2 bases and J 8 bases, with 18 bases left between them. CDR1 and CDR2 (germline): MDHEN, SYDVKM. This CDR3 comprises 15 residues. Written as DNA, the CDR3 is TGTGCCAGCAGTTTAGAAGTTCGGACAGTGGCCGGCTACACCTTC. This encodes CASSLEVRTVAGYTF.

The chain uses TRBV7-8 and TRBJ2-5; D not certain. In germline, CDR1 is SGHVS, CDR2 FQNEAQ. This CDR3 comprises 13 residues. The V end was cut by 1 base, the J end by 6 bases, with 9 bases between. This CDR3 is CASSLDSMKTQYF. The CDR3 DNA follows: TGTGCCAGCAGCTTAGACAGTATGAAGACCCAGTACTTC.

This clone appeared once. The CDR3 DNA sequence: TGTGCCACTGGGGAGGGGGCAAATACGCAGTATTTT. Residues: CATGEGANTQYF. The gene calls are TRBV10-3 and TRBJ2-3; D might be TRBD1 or TRBD2, each matching 7 bases. Per germline, CDR1 ENHRY and CDR2 SYGVKD. Trimming removed 10 bases at V and 7 bases at J, with 15 bases between. There are 12 residues in the CDR3.

The CDR3 coding sequence is TGTGCCAGCAGGGCGGGGGGCTATAATTCACCCCTCCACTTT. Protein sequence: CASRAGGYNSPLHF. The rearrangement joins TRBV27 to TRBJ1-6, with D possibly matching TRBD1 (5 bases). Germline loops: CDR1 MNHEY, CDR2 SMNVEV (reference sequence). Trimming removed 6 bases from V and 3 bases from J, with 9 bases in between. The CDR3 spans 14 residues.